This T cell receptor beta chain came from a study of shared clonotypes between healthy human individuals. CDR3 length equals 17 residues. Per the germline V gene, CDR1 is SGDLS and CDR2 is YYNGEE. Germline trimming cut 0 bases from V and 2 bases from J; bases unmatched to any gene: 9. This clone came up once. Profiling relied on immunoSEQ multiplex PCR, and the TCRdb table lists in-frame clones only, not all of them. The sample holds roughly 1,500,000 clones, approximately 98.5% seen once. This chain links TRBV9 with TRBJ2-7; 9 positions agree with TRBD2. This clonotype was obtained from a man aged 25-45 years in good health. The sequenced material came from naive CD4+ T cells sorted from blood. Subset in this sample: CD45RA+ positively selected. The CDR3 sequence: CASSVGLAADSAYEQYF. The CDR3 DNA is TGTGCCAGCAGCGTAGGACTAGCGGCGGACAGCGCCTACGAGCAGTACTTC.